This T cell receptor (beta chain) was obtained from a study of blood T cell repertoires in COVID-19. At the level of the study: The samples span acute and convalescent COVID-19 from the United States, Italy and Spain. From T cells, B-cell-depleted T cells, or PBMCs came the material, which was cDNA or gDNA.

Germline V gene lookup returns CDR1 GTSNPN and CDR2 SVGIG (reference sequence). The CDR3 is 15 residues long. Trimming took 0 bases from V and 7 from J; bases not matched to a gene: 5. The Seattle patients joined while their infection was active and were tracked longitudinally afterward. Per the study methods: Estimation of nucleated cell counts was performed using reference gene primer amplification. Measured with immunoSEQ multiplex PCR; TCRdb has only the in-frame clones, and not every one. V, J and clone size were drawn from that table, and D and trimming were deduced from the DNA. The sample has 300,000 to 450,000 clones, roughly 90% seen once.

Material: peripheral blood. This receptor was identified in a woman in her twenties or thirties with COVID-19, enrolled during active disease. The chain combines TRBV30 with TRBJ2-1; TRBD2 agrees at 11 bases. The CDR3 DNA reads TGTGCCTGGAGTGTCGGTACTAGCGGGGGTAATGAGCAGTTCTTC. Its protein is CAWSVGTSGGNEQFF.